This entry lists 7 T cell receptor beta chains sequenced from one sample in a study of T cells after yellow fever vaccination. Each CDR3 protein is one row after TCRdb ran MiXCR on the 5' RACE reads. The repertoire holds a few hundred thousand distinct CDR3 sequences, with less than 9.5% as singletons. This sample comprised PBMCs, obtained around 45 days after the first yellow fever vaccination. All receptors derive from a man between 18 and 29 years old who received the YFV17D yellow fever vaccine.

This clonotype was found a few times. CDR3 amino acids: CASSPEGEMTYNSPLHF. The CDR3 bases are TGTGCCAGCAGCCCAGAGGGGGAAATGACCTATAATTCACCCCTCCACTTT. The chain uses TRBV9 and TRBJ1-6; D is perhaps TRBD1 (6 bases). The CDR3 has 17 amino acids. Trimming took 4 bases from V and 2 from J, leaving 16 bases between them. Germline CDR1 and CDR2: SGDLS and YYNGEE.

Here the CDR3 reads CSAEGTTTNEQFF. CDR3 nucleotides: TGCAGTGCTGAGGGGACTACCACCAATGAGCAGTTCTTC. The chain joins TRBV20-1 to TRBJ2-1; 7 nucleotides match TRBD2. In germline, CDR1 is DFQATT, CDR2 SNEGSKA (reference sequence). The V gene end was trimmed by 5 bases and the J gene end by 6 bases; junction bases not matched to a gene: 7. The CDR3 covers 13 residues.

This clonotype was picked up a small number of times. The rearrangement joins TRBV11-2 to TRBJ1-3, with D hard to call. This CDR3 has 13 amino acids. Germline values: CDR1 SGHAT, CDR2 FQNNGV. V gave up 2 bases and J gave up 1 base, with 3 bases separating them. The CDR3 reads CASSLTSGNTIYF. CDR3 nucleotides: TGTGCCAGCAGCTTAACATCTGGAAACACCATATATTTT.

This sequence joins TRBV10-3 and TRBJ2-1, with TRBD2 identical over 13 bases. The CDR3 sequence is 15 residues long. V trimming: 5 bases; J trimming: 8 bases; junction bases outside the gene matches: 6. Germline CDR1 and CDR2: ENHRY and SYGVKD. In DNA form, the CDR3 reads TGTGCCATCAGTAAAACTAGCGGGGGGGCCGATGAGCAGTTCTTC. It encodes CAISKTSGGADEQFF.

This clonotype was found a few times. As DNA, the CDR3 is TGTGCCAGCAGCTGGGTTCAGACCCAAGAGACCCAGTACTTC. This encodes CASSWVQTQETQYF. The V gene is TRBV11-2, the J gene TRBJ2-5, with D hard to call. This CDR3 is 14 amino acids long. Germline V gene sequence: CDR1 SGHAT, CDR2 FQNNGV. Trimming removed 4 bases at V and 1 base at J, with 10 bases between.

This rearrangement joins TRBV6-5 to TRBJ2-1; TRBD2 agrees at 9 bases. This CDR3 has 17 amino acids. Per germline, CDR1 MNHEY and CDR2 SVGAGI. V dropped 2 bases and J dropped 8; count of bases not matched to a gene: 13. The chain's CDR3 is CASSYPSGRGGRDEQFF. The CDR3 nucleotides read TGTGCCAGCAGTTACCCTAGTGGGCGGGGGGGCAGGGATGAGCAGTTCTTC.

The chain carries TRBV5-6 and TRBJ2-3, with a possible D match to TRBD2 (5 bases). The length of the CDR3 is 14 residues. V lost 4 bases and J lost 2, with 11 bases in between. Germline lookup yields CDR1 SGHDT and CDR2 YYEEEE. The CDR3 nucleotides read TGTGCCAGCAGCGCGGGTCGGCACACAGATACGCAGTATTTT. Encoded protein: CASSAGRHTDTQYF. Together with reference TRBV5-6 and TRBJ2-3, the CDR3 gives the full variable domain: DAGVTQSPTHLIKTRGQQVTLRCSPKSGHDTVSWYQQALGQGPQFIFQYYEEEERQRGNFPDRFSGHQFPNYSSELNVNALLLGDSALYLCASSAGRHTDTQYFGPGTRLTVL.